This entry concerns a single TCR beta chain. Its antigen is still unknown. The record has no base qualities; no much larger clone is one base away. From its cysteine to its phenylalanine, the CDR3 spans 15 amino acids. Of the read, only the CDR3 DNA is kept; its 45 bases are in frame from base 1. CDR1 and CDR2 are read off the germline V gene (reference sequence) as LNHDA and SQIVND. Trimmed from V: 3 bases; trimmed from J: 5 bases; junction bases lacking a gene match: 7. The record originates from a study of regulatory T cells in long-lasting Graves disease (dated by TCRdb to the early 2020s). Regarding the study in general: Persistent Graves' disease was defined as antithyroid drug treatment for over 5 years with persistently positive TSH receptor autoantibodies. The study took place in China and was registered as a clinical trial. On average, persistent Graves' disease patients in the clinical cohort had been on antithyroid drugs for about 9.3 years. A total of some 35 samples underwent TCR sequencing, from roughly 13 patients with persistent Graves' disease and approximately 20 patients with newly diagnosed Graves' disease. Patients with persistent Graves' disease were compared with patients with newly diagnosed Graves' disease using TCR sequencing and RNA sequencing of peripheral blood. General study outcomes and caveats: TRBV28, TRBJ1-2 and TRBJ2-5 were preferentially used in persistent disease, while TRBV20-1 and TRBJ2-1 were favored in newly diagnosed disease. Compared with newly diagnosed patients, patients with persistent Graves' disease had lower TCR Shannon entropy and fewer highly expanded clones, which suggests clonal expansion. The authors acknowledged the small sample size as a limitation that may reduce accuracy. Only the TCR beta chain was sequenced and analyzed. Peripheral blood alone was examined, since thyroid tissue, which constituted the primary lesion, could not be accessed. Persistent patients shared more public clonotypes among themselves (around 2,500) than newly diagnosed patients did (more than 950).

What this sample's time point label stands for: persistent/refractory GD, antithyroid drugs over 5 years with positive TRAb. For both TCR sequencing and RNA sequencing, RNA was extracted from PBMCs in TRIzol. Graves' disease was diagnosed according to American Thyroid Association guidelines. Recruitment of patients was carried out at an endocrinology department in Xi'an, China. Each patient gave 7.5 to 10 milliliters of peripheral blood, collected in an EDTA anticoagulant tube. PBMCs were isolated by Ficoll Paque Plus density gradient separation without further T cell sorting. RNA quality was checked with an Agilent 2100 Bioanalyzer and agarose gel, and concentration with a NanoDrop 2000. Receptor libraries were prepared by multiplex PCR. TCRdb records Illumina HiSeq 4000 as the sequencer. To build TCR beta libraries, CDR3 regions were amplified by Arm-PCR using iRepertoire HTBI primers. Before sequencing, the PCR products went through gel purification. The study's own analysis went as follows. Across samples, about 63 TRBV and 15 or so TRBJ segments were identified and used for gene usage analysis of CDR3 amino acid clonotypes. COPE and FqMerger were used to merge the filtered high-quality paired reads into contigs. Contigs were aligned with BLAST to IMGT TRBV, TRBD and TRBJ reference genes, and CDR3 was defined per IMGT. Any clonotype with a frequency above 0.1% was classified as a highly expanded clone. Shannon entropy served as the measure of repertoire diversity, while the Gini coefficient captured V-J evenness. Clonotypes shared by more than one individual were considered public. TCRdb cleaned the public reads at Q25 with fastp, built clones with MiXCR and kept in-frame beta chains. Entries are consolidated by CDR3 protein sequence, retaining the most common genes and DNA. The authors' filters were not applied to this entry. Across this sample there are about 470,000 distinct CDR3 sequences, with around a fifth seen only once. The top ten clones comprise about 6.6% of the sample.

The sample here was peripheral blood mononuclear cells (PBMCs), taken when the disease was refractory, from a patient treated with antithyroid drugs. The chain is assembled from TRBV19 and TRBJ2-5, and TRBD2 aligns with 9 junction nucleotides. This sequence was found in a female donor with Graves disease. The nucleotide sequence reads as follows: TGTGCCAGTAGTATTTCCCGGACTAGCGCGGAGACCCAGTACTTC. Translated, this gives CASSISRTSAETQYF.